The rows below give T cell receptor beta chains drawn from one sample of a study of T cells in tuberculosis. The table came from immunoSEQ multiplex PCR; TCRdb's copy has only in-frame clones and leaves some out. This sample carries over 30,000 clones, approximately 96% of them seen once, and the ten largest clones take under 7%. What was sequenced was PBMCs. These receptors were collected from a donor aged 10-29 years with latent tuberculosis or without tuberculosis infection. The CDR3 runs from the conserved cysteine through the conserved F or W. D genes are given only for firm matches. Only part of the rows carry a size: once, few, many, or a class if the clone is expanded.

D	size	V	J	CDR3	DNA
NA	NA	TRBV27	TRBJ2-5	CASSPLTGPVQETQYF	TGTGCCAGCAGTCCGCTGACAGGTCCGGTTCAAGAGACCCAGTACTTC
NA	NA	TRBV11-2	TRBJ1-1	CASSLERTEAFF	TGTGCCAGCAGCTTAGAGCGTACTGAAGCTTTCTTT
TRBD2	NA	TRBV2	TRBJ2-3	CASTVAGVDTQYF	TGTGCCAGCACGGTAGCGGGGGTAGATACGCAGTATTTT
NA	NA	TRBV28	TRBJ1-4	CASSLGGAIGKLFF	TGTGCCAGCAGCTTGGGGGGGGCGATCGGAAAACTGTTTTTT
NA	NA	TRBV30	TRBJ1-1	CASPSGEYEAFF	TGTGCCTCCCCCTCCGGGGAATATGAAGCTTTCTTT
TRBD1	NA	TRBV15	TRBJ1-3	CATSTRQGRTPGNTIYF	TGTGCCACCAGCACAAGACAGGGGCGCACCCCTGGAAACACCATATATTTT
NA	NA	TRBV14	TRBJ1-3	CASSHQGYGNTIYF	TGTGCCAGCAGCCACCAGGGCTATGGAAACACCATATATTTT
NA	NA	TRBV28	TRBJ1-1	CATQGRGAVTEAFF	TGTGCCACTCAAGGACGTGGGGCGGTGACTGAAGCTTTCTTT
NA	NA	TRBV4-1	TRBJ2-4	CASTIGEGRGIQYF	TGCGCCAGCACTATCGGCGAGGGTCGAGGCATTCAGTACTTC
TRBD1	NA	TRBV5-1	TRBJ2-1	CASSLEATGVDEQFF	TGCGCCAGCAGCTTGGAGGCGACAGGGGTGGATGAGCAGTTCTTC
TRBD1	NA	TRBV5-1	TRBJ1-1	CASSPPQDRDTEAFF	TGCGCCAGCAGCCCCCCCCAGGACAGGGACACTGAAGCTTTCTTT
TRBD1	NA	TRBV2	TRBJ2-7	CASSVQGVGYEQYF	TGTGCCAGCAGTGTACAGGGGGTAGGGTACGAGCAGTACTTC
NA	NA	TRBV18	TRBJ2-7	CASSPGRAYEQYF	TGTGCCAGCTCACCGGGCAGGGCCTACGAGCAGTACTTC
TRBD2	once	TRBV9	TRBJ2-3	CASSPLSGGRQYF	TGTGCCAGCAGCCCGCTTAGCGGGGGTAGGCAGTATTTT
TRBD1	NA	TRBV5-1	TRBJ1-1	CASSSGTANTEAFF	TGCGCCAGCAGCTCGGGGACAGCTAACACTGAAGCTTTCTTT
TRBD1	NA	TRBV2	TRBJ1-5	CASKAGGDSNQPQHF	TGTGCCAGCAAAGCAGGGGGAGATAGCAATCAGCCCCAGCATTTT
NA	NA	TRBV25-1	TRBJ2-7	CASSEWRDSNEQYF	TGTGCCAGCAGTGAATGGCGGGACAGCAACGAGCAGTACTTC
TRBD1	NA	TRBV28	TRBJ1-3	CASSGDSDSGNTIYF	TGTGCCAGCAGTGGGGACAGCGACTCTGGAAACACCATATATTTT
NA	once	TRBV2	TRBJ2-5	CASSEGLSGETQYF	TGTGCCAGCAGTGAAGGGCTCTCAGGGGAGACCCAGTACTTC
TRBD2	NA	TRBV7-9	TRBJ2-3	CASSRRERGLTDTQYF	TGTGCCAGCAGCCGGAGGGAGCGGGGACTCACAGATACGCAGTATTTT
NA	NA	TRBV11-2	TRBJ2-7	CASSLYYEQYF	TGTGCCAGCAGCTTATATTACGAGCAGTACTTC
TRBD1	NA	TRBV7-3	TRBJ2-5	CASSLSQGATQQETQYF	TGTGCCAGCAGCTTGTCGCAGGGGGCGACGCAGCAAGAGACCCAGTACTTC
NA	NA	TRBV19	TRBJ1-2	CASSISGIGGYTF	TGTGCCAGTAGTATTTCAGGGATCGGTGGCTACACCTTC
TRBD2	once	TRBV5-1	TRBJ2-3	CASSLGLAISTDTQYF	TGCGCCAGCAGCTTGGGACTAGCGATTAGCACAGATACGCAGTATTTT
TRBD1	NA	TRBV5-8	TRBJ1-5	CASSDRAQPQHF	TGTGCCAGCTCCGACAGGGCTCAGCCCCAGCATTTT
NA	NA	TRBV20-1	TRBJ1-2	CSARTDYGYTF	TGCAGTGCAAGGACTGACTATGGCTACACCTTC
NA	NA	TRBV5-1	TRBJ1-3	CASSLGGPLINTIYF	TGCGCCAGCAGCTTGGGGGGGCCCTTAATAAACACCATATATTTT
NA	NA	TRBV25-1	TRBJ1-1	CASRKSDGDSRGEAFF	TGTGCCAGCAGGAAGTCTGACGGCGACTCGCGAGGGGAAGCTTTCTTT
TRBD1	NA	TRBV7-8	TRBJ1-2	CASSFDRDSGYTF	TGTGCCAGCAGCTTCGACAGGGACTCTGGCTACACCTTC
TRBD2	NA	TRBV4-2	TRBJ2-1	CASSQRAGVSREQFF	TGTGCCAGCAGCCAACGGGCGGGGGTGAGTCGGGAGCAGTTCTTC
TRBD2	NA	TRBV7-8	TRBJ2-1	CASTRTSGVSYNEQFF	TGTGCCAGCACCCGGACTAGCGGGGTTTCCTACAATGAGCAGTTCTTC
NA	NA	TRBV30	TRBJ2-3	CAWSVRGGGTDTQYF	TGTGCCTGGAGTGTTAGGGGGGGTGGCACAGATACGCAGTATTTT
NA	NA	TRBV13	TRBJ1-3	CASSATRRWSSGNTIYF	TGTGCCAGCAGCGCCACCCGACGGTGGAGCTCTGGAAACACCATATATTTT
NA	NA	TRBV2	TRBJ2-1	CASRRGTPYNEQFF	TGTGCCAGCAGGAGAGGGACTCCCTACAATGAGCAGTTCTTC
NA	NA	TRBV5-1	TRBJ2-7	CASTSAAYEQYF	TGCGCCAGCACCAGCGCGGCGTACGAGCAGTACTTC
NA	NA	TRBV27	TRBJ1-3	CASSFAPLSSGNTIYF	TGTGCCAGCAGTTTCGCCCCACTGAGCTCTGGAAACACCATATATTTT
TRBD1	NA	TRBV2	TRBJ2-7	CAIEMGQTYEQYF	TGTGCCATTGAGATGGGACAGACCTACGAGCAGTACTTC
NA	NA	TRBV30	TRBJ2-5	CAWSVVDRTETQYF	TGTGCCTGGAGTGTCGTGGACAGAACCGAGACCCAGTACTTC
NA	NA	TRBV21-1	TRBJ1-2	CASSKVGNCPSPGGYTF	TGTGCCAGCAGCAAAGTGGGCAACTGCCCCTCCCCAGGTGGCTACACCTTC
TRBD1	NA	TRBV18	TRBJ1-5	CASSRQGREPQHF	TGTGCCAGCTCACGACAGGGGAGGGAGCCCCAGCATTTT
TRBD1	NA	TRBV29-1	TRBJ1-2	CSVSRGLYGYTF	TGCAGCGTTTCCAGGGGGCTCTATGGCTACACCTTC
TRBD2	NA	TRBV4-1	TRBJ2-2	CASSQQAGGHTGELFF	TGCGCCAGCAGCCAACAAGCGGGGGGGCATACCGGGGAGCTGTTTTTT
NA	NA	TRBV18	TRBJ2-7	CASSLWAPRGYEQYF	TGTGCCAGCTCACTTTGGGCCCCGCGGGGATACGAGCAGTACTTC
NA	NA	TRBV20-1	TRBJ1-1	CSAGGVLAFF	TGCAGTGCTGGGGGGGTTTTAGCTTTCTTT
TRBD2	NA	TRBV4-2	TRBJ2-7	CASSQASGAFLDYEQYF	TGTGCCAGCAGCCAAGCTAGCGGGGCCTTCCTCGATTACGAGCAGTACTTC
TRBD2	NA	TRBV2	TRBJ2-7	CASNRLAGDSYEQYF	TGTGCCAGCAACCGACTAGCGGGGGACTCCTACGAGCAGTACTTC
NA	NA	TRBV5-1	TRBJ1-2	CASSSDIGTYGYTF	TGCGCCAGCAGCTCGGACATTGGTACCTATGGCTACACCTTC
NA	NA	TRBV23-1	TRBJ2-1	CASSQELVYEQFF	TGCGCCAGCAGTCAAGAACTAGTCTATGAGCAGTTCTTC
NA	NA	TRBV13	TRBJ2-5	CASSLAGFDGETQYF	TGTGCCAGCAGCTTAGCGGGTTTTGATGGAGAGACCCAGTACTTC
TRBD1	NA	TRBV19	TRBJ2-4	CASSIRDRGFLAKNIQYF	TGTGCCAGTAGTATTAGGGACAGGGGGTTTTTAGCCAAAAACATTCAGTACTTC
NA	NA	TRBV10-3	TRBJ1-2	CAISSQQGSNYGYTF	TGTGCCATCAGTTCTCAACAGGGATCTAACTATGGCTACACCTTC
TRBD1	NA	TRBV30	TRBJ2-1	CASTTVGGRIYNEQFF	TGTGCTTCGACTACGGTAGGGGGCCGGATATACAATGAGCAGTTCTTC
NA	NA	TRBV11-2	TRBJ2-1	CASSLVRLAVDEQFF	TGTGCCAGCAGCTTAGTTCGGCTAGCCGTCGATGAGCAGTTCTTC
TRBD1	NA	TRBV7-2	TRBJ1-2	CASSLGGQGANYGYTF	TGTGCCAGCAGCTTAGGCGGACAGGGCGCTAACTATGGCTACACCTTC
TRBD1	NA	TRBV7-2	TRBJ1-4	CASSLATGAEKLFF	TGTGCCAGCAGCTTAGCCACAGGGGCCGAAAAACTGTTTTTT
NA	NA	TRBV19	TRBJ1-5	CASRSGDYQPQHF	TGTGCCAGTAGATCAGGGGATTATCAGCCCCAGCATTTT
TRBD1	NA	TRBV5-1	TRBJ1-2	CASSLEGQGFKYGYTF	TGCGCCAGCAGCTTGGAGGGACAGGGGTTTAAATATGGCTACACCTTC
NA	NA	TRBV20-1	TRBJ1-1	CSAGGDTEAFF	TGCAGTGCTGGCGGGGATACTGAAGCTTTCTTT
TRBD1	NA	TRBV2	TRBJ1-2	CASSNTGALRGYTF	TGTGCCAGCAGTAATACAGGGGCGCTCCGTGGCTACACCTTC
TRBD1	NA	TRBV30	TRBJ2-7	CAWGSGQGHNEQYF	TGTGCCTGGGGATCGGGACAGGGGCATAACGAGCAGTACTTC